The 2 T cell receptor beta chains reported below all come from one sample, sequenced in a study of T cell repertoires in cytomegalovirus infection (dated by TCRdb to the late 2010s). What the treatment or condition label conveys for this sample: in vitro stimulation with specific CMV peptide epitopes to enrich CMV-specific T cells. Sequencing relied on an Illumina HiSeq 1500. Through fastp at Q25 and MiXCR, TCRdb rebuilt clones from the public reads, retaining in-frame beta chains. Every entry covers one CDR3 protein and lists the most common genes and DNA from its rows. The sample table records about 920,000 distinct CDR3 sequences; about a third of these occur just once. The ten largest clones add up to over 10% of the sample. Their specific antigens are unknown. Here the sequenced sample was cultured CD8+ T cells from PBMCs, taken from culture after CMV antigen stimulation. The receptors originated from a human donor in good health (CMV status not recorded). Some clones in this sample may be carry-over from other donors' samples.

This clonotype has just a few counts. The rearrangement links TRBV6-8 to TRBJ1-6; weak D call: TRBD1 (5 bases). CDR3 length: 15 amino acids. Trimming took off 6 bases at V and 9 bases at J, with 18 bases between the two ends. Per germline, CDR1 MNHGY and CDR2 SAAAGT. CDR3 in amino acids: CASSPDTFPGSPLHF. DNA of the CDR3: TGTGCCAGCAGCCCGGACACATTTCCCGGTTCACCCCTCCACTTT.

The CDR3: CASSYPSGGGHEQFF. DNA of the CDR3: TGTGCCAGCAGTTACCCTAGCGGGGGGGGTCATGAGCAGTTCTTC. The chain couples TRBV6-8 to TRBJ2-1; 12 positions match TRBD2. Unmatched junction bases numbered 4, after V lost 2 bases and J lost 8 bases. Germline V gene lookup returns CDR1 MNHGY and CDR2 SAAAGT. The CDR3 consists of 15 residues.